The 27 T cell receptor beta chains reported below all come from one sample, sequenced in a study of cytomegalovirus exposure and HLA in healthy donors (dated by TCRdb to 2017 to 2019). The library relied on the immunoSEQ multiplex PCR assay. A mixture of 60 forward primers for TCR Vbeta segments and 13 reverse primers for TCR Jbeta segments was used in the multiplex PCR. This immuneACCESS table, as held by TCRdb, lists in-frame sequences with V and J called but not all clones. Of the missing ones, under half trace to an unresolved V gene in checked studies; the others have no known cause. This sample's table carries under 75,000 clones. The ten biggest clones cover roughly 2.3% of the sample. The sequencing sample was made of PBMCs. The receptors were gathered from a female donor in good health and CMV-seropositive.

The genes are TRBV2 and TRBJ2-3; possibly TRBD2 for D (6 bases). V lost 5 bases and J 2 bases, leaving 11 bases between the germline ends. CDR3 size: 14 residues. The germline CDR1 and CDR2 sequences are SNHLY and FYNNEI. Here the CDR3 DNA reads TGTGCCAGCAGTCGGGACTCCTACACAGATACGCAGTATTTT. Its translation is CASSRDSYTDTQYF.

The CDR3 protein is CATQTGMGTEAFF. In nucleotides, the CDR3 is TGTGCCACCCAGACAGGAATGGGGACTGAAGCTTTCTTT. The chain recombines TRBV18 with TRBJ1-1; TRBD1 might be the D (6 bases). CDR3 length: 13 amino acids. CDR1 KGHSH and CDR2 LQKENI come from the germline V gene. Trimming took 10 bases from V and 5 from J, leaving 17 bases between them.

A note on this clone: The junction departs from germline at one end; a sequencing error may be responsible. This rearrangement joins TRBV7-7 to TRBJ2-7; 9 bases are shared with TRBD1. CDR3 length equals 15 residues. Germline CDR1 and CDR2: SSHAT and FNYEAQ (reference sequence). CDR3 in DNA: TGTGCTAGCAGCTTAGGGACAGGGAGCTCCTACGAGCAGTACTTC. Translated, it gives CASSLGTGSSYEQYF.

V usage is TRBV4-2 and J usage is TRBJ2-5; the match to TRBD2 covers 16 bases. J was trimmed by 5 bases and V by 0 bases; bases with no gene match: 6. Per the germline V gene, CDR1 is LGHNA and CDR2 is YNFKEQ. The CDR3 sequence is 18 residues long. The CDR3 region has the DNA TGTGCCAGCAGCCAAGATTATGGGACTAGCGGGAGGGCTGAGACCCAGTACTTC. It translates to CASSQDYGTSGRAETQYF.

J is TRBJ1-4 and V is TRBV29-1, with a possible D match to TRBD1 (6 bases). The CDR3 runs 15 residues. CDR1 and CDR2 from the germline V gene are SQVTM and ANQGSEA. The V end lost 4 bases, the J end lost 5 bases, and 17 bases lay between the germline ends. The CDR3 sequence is CSVGGWGPVNEKLFF. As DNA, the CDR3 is TGCAGCGTTGGTGGATGGGGGCCGGTAAATGAAAAACTGTTTTTT.

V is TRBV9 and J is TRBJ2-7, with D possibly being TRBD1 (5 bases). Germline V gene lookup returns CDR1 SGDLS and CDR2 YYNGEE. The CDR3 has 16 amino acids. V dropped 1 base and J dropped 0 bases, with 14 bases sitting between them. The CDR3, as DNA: TGTGCCAGCAGCGTATCAGACAGTCCTAGCTCCTACGAGCAGTACTTC. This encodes CASSVSDSPSSYEQYF.

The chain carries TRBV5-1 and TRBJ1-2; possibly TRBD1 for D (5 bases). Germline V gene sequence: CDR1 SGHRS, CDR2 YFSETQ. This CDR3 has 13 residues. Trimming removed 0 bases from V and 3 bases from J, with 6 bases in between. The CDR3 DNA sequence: TGCGCCAGCAGCTTGGAAGGGGACTATGGCTACACCTTC. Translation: CASSLEGDYGYTF.

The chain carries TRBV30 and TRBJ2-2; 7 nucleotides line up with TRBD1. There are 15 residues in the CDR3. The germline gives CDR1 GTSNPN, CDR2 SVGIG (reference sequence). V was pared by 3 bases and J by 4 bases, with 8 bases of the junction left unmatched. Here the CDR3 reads CAWRIGGAGTGELFF. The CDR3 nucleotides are TGTGCCTGGAGGATAGGGGGCGCGGGCACCGGGGAGCTGTTTTTT.

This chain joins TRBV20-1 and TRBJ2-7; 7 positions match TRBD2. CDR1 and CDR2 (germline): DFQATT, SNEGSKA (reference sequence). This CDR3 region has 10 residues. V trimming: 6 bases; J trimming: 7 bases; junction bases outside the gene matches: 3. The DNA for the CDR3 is TGCAGTGCCATGGGGGGGGAGCAGTACTTC. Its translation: CSAMGGEQYF.

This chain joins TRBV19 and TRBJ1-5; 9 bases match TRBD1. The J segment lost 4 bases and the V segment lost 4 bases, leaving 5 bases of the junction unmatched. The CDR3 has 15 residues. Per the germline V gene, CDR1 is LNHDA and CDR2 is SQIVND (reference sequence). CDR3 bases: TGTGCCAGTAGTACCGACAGGGGGAGAAATCAGCCCCAGCATTTT. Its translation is CASSTDRGRNQPQHF.

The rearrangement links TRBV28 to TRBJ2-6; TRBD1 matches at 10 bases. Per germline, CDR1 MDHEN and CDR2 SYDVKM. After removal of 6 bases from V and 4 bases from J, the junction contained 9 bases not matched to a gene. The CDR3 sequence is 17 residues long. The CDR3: CASRPTGGATGANVLTF. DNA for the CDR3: TGTGCCAGCAGACCGACAGGGGGCGCAACCGGGGCCAACGTCCTGACTTTC.

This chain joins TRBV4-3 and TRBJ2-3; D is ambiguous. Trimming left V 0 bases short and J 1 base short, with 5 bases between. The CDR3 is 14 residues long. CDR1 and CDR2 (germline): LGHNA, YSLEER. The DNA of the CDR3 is TGCGCCAGCAGCCAAGATCGCGGCACAGATACGCAGTATTTT. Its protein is CASSQDRGTDTQYF.

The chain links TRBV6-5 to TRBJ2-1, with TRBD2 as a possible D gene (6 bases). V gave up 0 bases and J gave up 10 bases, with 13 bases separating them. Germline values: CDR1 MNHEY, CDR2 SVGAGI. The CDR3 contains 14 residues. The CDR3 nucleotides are TGTGCCAGCAGTTACTCCGCGGGCCGGGGGGAGCAGTTCTTC. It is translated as CASSYSAGRGEQFF.

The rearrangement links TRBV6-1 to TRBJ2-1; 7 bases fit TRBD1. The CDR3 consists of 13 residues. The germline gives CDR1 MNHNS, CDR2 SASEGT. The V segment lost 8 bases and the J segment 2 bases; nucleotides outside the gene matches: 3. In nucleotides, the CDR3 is TGTGCCAGCCGGGACAGCACCTACAATGAGCAGTTCTTC. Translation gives CASRDSTYNEQFF.

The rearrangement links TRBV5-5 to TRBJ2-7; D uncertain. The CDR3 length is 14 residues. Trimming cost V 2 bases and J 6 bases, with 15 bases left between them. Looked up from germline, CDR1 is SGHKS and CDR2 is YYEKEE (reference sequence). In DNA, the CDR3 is TGTGCCAGCAGCTTTATGCAGGCCGCTGGCGAGCAGTACTTC. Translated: CASSFMQAAGEQYF.

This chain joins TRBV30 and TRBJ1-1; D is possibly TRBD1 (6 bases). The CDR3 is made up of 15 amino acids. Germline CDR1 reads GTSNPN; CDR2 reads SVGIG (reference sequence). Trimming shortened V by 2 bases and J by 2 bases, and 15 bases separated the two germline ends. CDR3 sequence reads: CAWSQGPGANTEAFF. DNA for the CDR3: TGTGCCTGGAGTCAGGGGCCTGGGGCCAACACTGAAGCTTTCTTT.

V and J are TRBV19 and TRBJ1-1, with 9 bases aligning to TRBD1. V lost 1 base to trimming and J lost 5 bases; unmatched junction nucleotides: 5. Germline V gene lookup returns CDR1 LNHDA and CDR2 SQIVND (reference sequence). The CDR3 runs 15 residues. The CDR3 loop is CASSIAGTGTTEAFF. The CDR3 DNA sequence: TGTGCCAGTAGTATAGCCGGGACAGGGACGACTGAAGCTTTCTTT.

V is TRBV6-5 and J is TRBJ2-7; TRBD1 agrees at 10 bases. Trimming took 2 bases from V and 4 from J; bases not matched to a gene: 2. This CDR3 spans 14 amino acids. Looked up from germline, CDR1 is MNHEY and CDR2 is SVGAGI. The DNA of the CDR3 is TGTGCCAGCAGTTACGGACAGGGGGGGTACGAGCAGTACTTC. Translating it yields CASSYGQGGYEQYF.

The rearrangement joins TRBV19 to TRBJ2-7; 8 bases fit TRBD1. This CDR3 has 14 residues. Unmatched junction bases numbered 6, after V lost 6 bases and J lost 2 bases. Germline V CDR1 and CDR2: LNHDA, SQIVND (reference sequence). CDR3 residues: CASRPTGGPYEQYF. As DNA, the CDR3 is TGTGCCAGTAGACCAACAGGGGGACCCTACGAGCAGTACTTC.

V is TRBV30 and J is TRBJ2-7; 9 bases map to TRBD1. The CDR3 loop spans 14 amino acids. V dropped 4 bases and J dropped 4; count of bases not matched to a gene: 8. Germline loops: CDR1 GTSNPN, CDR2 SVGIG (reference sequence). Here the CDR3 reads CAWTTGTGLYEQYF. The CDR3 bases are TGTGCCTGGACCACCGGGACAGGGTTGTACGAGCAGTACTTC. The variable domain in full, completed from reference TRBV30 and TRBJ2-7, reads SQTIHQWPATLVQPVGSPLSLECTVEGTSNPNLYWYRQAAGRGLQLLFYSVGIGQISSEVPQNLSASRPQDRQFILSSKKLLLSDSGFYLCAWTTGTGLYEQYFGPGTRLTVT.

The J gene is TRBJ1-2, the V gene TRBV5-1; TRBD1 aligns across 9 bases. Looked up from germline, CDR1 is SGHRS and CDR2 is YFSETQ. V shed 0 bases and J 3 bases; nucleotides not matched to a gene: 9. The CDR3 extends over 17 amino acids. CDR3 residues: CASSLGDRESLYYGYTF. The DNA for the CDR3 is TGCGCCAGCAGCTTGGGGGACAGGGAATCTCTTTACTATGGCTACACCTTC.

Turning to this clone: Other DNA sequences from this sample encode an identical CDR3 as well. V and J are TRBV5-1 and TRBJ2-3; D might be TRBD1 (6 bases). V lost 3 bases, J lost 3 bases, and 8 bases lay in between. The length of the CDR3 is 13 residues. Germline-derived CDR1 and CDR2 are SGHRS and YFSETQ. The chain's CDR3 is CASSSQGTDTQYF. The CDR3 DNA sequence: TGCGCCAGCAGCTCGCAGGGGACAGATACGCAGTATTTT.

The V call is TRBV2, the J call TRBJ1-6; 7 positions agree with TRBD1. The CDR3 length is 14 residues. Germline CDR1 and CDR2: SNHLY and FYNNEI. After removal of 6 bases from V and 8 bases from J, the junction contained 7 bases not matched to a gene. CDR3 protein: CASRDQGDDSPLHF. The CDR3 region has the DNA TGTGCCAGCAGGGACCAGGGGGATGATTCACCCCTCCACTTT.

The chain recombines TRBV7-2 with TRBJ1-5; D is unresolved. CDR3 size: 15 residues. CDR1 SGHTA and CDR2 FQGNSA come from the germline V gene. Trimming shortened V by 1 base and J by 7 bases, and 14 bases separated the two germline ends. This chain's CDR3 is CASSLGSATGQPQHF. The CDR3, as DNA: TGTGCCAGCAGCTTAGGGTCGGCTACGGGGCAGCCCCAGCATTTT.

CDR3 residues: CASTRQRYGYTF. For the CDR3, the DNA is TGTGCCAGTACCAGACAGCGCTATGGCTACACCTTC. The chain carries TRBV19 and TRBJ1-2, with D possibly matching TRBD1 (5 bases). The V and J ends lost 7 bases and 4 bases respectively, with 10 bases between them. The CDR3 covers 12 residues. CDR1 is LNHDA, CDR2 SQIVND, per germline (reference sequence). Looking up the rest from reference TRBV19 and TRBJ1-2 gives the full variable domain: DGGITQSPKYLFRKEGQNVTLSCEQNLNHDAMYWYRQDPGQGLRLIYYSQIVNDFQKGDIAEGYSVSREKKESFPLTVTSAQKNPTAFYLCASTRQRYGYTFGSGTRLTVV.

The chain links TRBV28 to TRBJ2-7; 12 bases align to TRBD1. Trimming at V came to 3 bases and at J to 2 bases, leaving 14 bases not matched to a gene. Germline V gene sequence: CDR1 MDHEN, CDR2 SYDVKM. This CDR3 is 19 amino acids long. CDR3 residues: CASSFPGTGGVVRTYEQYF. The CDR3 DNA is TGTGCCAGCAGTTTTCCCGGGACAGGGGGCGTCGTACGAACCTACGAGCAGTACTTC.

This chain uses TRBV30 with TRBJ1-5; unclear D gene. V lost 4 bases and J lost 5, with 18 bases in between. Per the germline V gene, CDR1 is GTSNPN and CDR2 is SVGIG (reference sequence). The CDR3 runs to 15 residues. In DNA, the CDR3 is TGTGCCTGGACTAAGGAGGGATTAGGCGATCAGCCCCAGCATTTT. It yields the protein CAWTKEGLGDQPQHF.